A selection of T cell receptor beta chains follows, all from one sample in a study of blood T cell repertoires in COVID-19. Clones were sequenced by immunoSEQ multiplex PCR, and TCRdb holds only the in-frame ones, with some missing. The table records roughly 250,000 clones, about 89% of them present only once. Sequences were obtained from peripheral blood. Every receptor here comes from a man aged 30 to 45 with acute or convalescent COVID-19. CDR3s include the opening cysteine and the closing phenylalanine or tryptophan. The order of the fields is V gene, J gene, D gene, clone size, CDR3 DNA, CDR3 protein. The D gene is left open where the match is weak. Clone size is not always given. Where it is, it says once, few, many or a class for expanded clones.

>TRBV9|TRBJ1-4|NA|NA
TGTGCCAGCAGCGTAGACCGCGGTACTAATGAAAAACTGTTTTTT
CASSVDRGTNEKLFF
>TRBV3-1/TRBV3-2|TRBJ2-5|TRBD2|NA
TGTGCCAGCAGCCAAAAGGGGACTAACCAAGAGACCCAGTACTTC
CASSQKGTNQETQYF
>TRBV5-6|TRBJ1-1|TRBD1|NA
TGTGCCAGCAGCCGGACAGGGGGCGGGACTGAAGCTTTCTTT
CASSRTGGGTEAFF
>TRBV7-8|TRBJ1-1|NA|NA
TGTGCCAGCAGCTTAGGCCTAAGCGAATTTAAGGTGGACACTGAAGCTTTCTTT
CASSLGLSEFKVDTEAFF
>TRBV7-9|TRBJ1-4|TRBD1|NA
TGTGCCAGCAGCTTATCCTCGCAGGGGGGTGAAAAACTGTTTTTT
CASSLSSQGGEKLFF
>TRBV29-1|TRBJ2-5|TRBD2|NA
TGCAGCGCCGCGACTAGCGGGAGCATAGAGACCCAGTACTTC
CSAATSGSIETQYF
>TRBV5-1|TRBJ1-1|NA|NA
TGCGCCAGCAGCTTGGAGCAGGGCATGAACACTGAAGCTTTCTTT
CASSLEQGMNTEAFF
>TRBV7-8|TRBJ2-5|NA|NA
TGTGCCAGCAGCTTAGTAGGAGGGGGGGCGGGGACCCAGTACTTC
CASSLVGGGAGTQYF
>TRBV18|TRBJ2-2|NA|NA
TGTGCCAGCTCACCAGTCTTCGACACCGGGGAGCTGTTTTTT
CASSPVFDTGELFF
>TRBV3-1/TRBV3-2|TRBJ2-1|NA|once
TGTGCCAGCAGCCACCGGGACACACAATTAAGCTCCTACAATGAGCAGTTCTTC
CASSHRDTQLSSYNEQFF
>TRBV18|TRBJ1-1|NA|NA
TGTGCCAGCTCACCAAATACAGGGAGCAACACTGAAGCTTTCTTT
CASSPNTGSNTEAFF
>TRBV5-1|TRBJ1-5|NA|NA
TGCGCCAGCAGCGGGGCAGGAGGGGATCAGCCCCAGCATTTT
CASSGAGGDQPQHF
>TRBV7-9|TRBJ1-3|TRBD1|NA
TGTGCCAGCAGCCAACAGGGACAGGTTGGAAACACCATATATTTT
CASSQQGQVGNTIYF
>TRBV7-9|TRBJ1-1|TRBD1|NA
TGTGCCAGCAGTCCGGGACAGATGAACACTGAAGCTTTCTTT
CASSPGQMNTEAFF
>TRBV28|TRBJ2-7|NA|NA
TGTGCCAGCAAGAACAACCCCAACTACTACGAGCAGTACTTC
CASKNNPNYYEQYF
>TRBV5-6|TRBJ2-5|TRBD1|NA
TGTGCCAGCAGCTTGCCAAGACAGGGTTTCGGAGAGACCCAGTACTTC
CASSLPRQGFGETQYF
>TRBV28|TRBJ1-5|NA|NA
TGTGCCAGCAGTTCGATACAGTGGAACAATCAGCCCCAGCATTTT
CASSSIQWNNQPQHF